A selection of T cell receptor beta chains follows, all from one sample in a study of blood T cell repertoires in COVID-19. Profiling relied on immunoSEQ multiplex PCR, and the TCRdb table lists in-frame clones only, not all of them. This sample yields about 44,000 clones, of which about 90% are seen a single time; 1% to 1.5% belongs to the top ten. Sequenced sample: peripheral blood. These receptors were obtained from a woman between 35 and 50 years old with acute or convalescent COVID-19. CDR3s include the opening cysteine and the closing phenylalanine or tryptophan. D genes are given only for firm matches. Expanded clones get a size class; other rows say once, few or many, or leave the size out.

J gene	clone size	D gene	V gene	CDR3 protein	CDR3 DNA
TRBJ1-2	.	.	TRBV10-3	CAITSDTDGYTF	TGTGCCATCACGTCGGACACCGATGGCTACACCTTC
TRBJ1-1	.	.	TRBV21-1	CASTFRDRGPMAGTEAFF	TGTGCCAGCACATTCCGGGACAGGGGCCCCATGGCGGGCACTGAAGCTTTCTTT
TRBJ1-3	.	.	TRBV12-3/TRBV12-4	CASSLGGRNTIYF	TGTGCCAGCAGTCTTGGGGGGAGAAACACCATATATTTT
TRBJ1-1	.	TRBD1	TRBV6-5	CASSFRDRGTEAFF	TGTGCCAGCAGTTTCCGGGACAGGGGGACTGAAGCTTTCTTT
TRBJ1-2	once	.	TRBV10-3	CAIDSPQGRSSNYGYTF	TGTGCCATCGATTCCCCCCAAGGCAGGTCTTCTAACTATGGCTACACCTTC
TRBJ2-5	.	TRBD2	TRBV28	CASSQPGEGETQYF	TGTGCCAGCAGTCAGCCGGGGGAGGGAGAGACCCAGTACTTC
TRBJ1-5	.	.	TRBV19	CASSISKTARPRVGNQPQHF	TGTGCCAGTAGTATCTCTAAGACGGCCCGGCCGCGGGTGGGGAATCAGCCCCAGCATTTT
TRBJ2-3	.	.	TRBV6-5	CASTPGRRTDTQYF	TGTGCCAGCACCCCCGGGAGAAGGACAGATACGCAGTATTTT
TRBJ2-7	.	TRBD2	TRBV5-1	CASSSEMTSGRGYEQYF	TGCGCCAGCAGCTCGGAAATGACTAGCGGGAGAGGATACGAGCAGTACTTC
TRBJ2-2	once	TRBD1	TRBV7-6	CASSFSRQGNTGELFF	TGTGCCAGCAGCTTTTCCAGACAGGGGAACACCGGGGAGCTGTTTTTT
TRBJ2-5	once	TRBD2	TRBV4-2	CASSQGDGGRETQYF	TGTGCCAGCAGCCAGGGGGACGGGGGGAGAGAGACCCAGTACTTC
TRBJ2-1	.	.	TRBV5-1	CASSWDGTYSYNEQFF	TGCGCCAGCAGCTGGGACGGGACATACTCCTACAATGAGCAGTTCTTC
TRBJ2-1	.	.	TRBV10-1	CASSEGGSGARYNEQFF	TGCGCCAGCAGTGAGGGGGGCTCTGGCGCCCGATACAATGAGCAGTTCTTC
TRBJ2-1	.	.	TRBV6-1	CASSESWRSDKQFF	TGTGCCAGCAGTGAATCTTGGCGGTCAGATAAGCAGTTCTTC
TRBJ1-1	.	.	TRBV6-1	CASSELLGATEAFF	TGTGCCAGCAGTGAACTTCTAGGGGCCACTGAAGCTTTCTTT
TRBJ1-2	.	TRBD1	TRBV27	CASSLRLGQMNYGYTF	TGTGCCAGCAGTCTAAGGCTGGGACAGATGAACTATGGCTACACCTTC
TRBJ1-6	.	.	TRBV3-1/TRBV3-2	CASSISVMSNSPLHF	TGTGCCAGCAGCATTTCGGTTATGAGCAATTCACCCCTCCACTTT
TRBJ2-7	.	TRBD1	TRBV19	CASSLQGAAYEQYF	TGTGCCAGTAGTCTACAGGGGGCCGCCTACGAGCAGTACTTC
TRBJ2-2	.	.	TRBV5-1	CASSIRQPGNTGELFF	TGCGCCAGCAGCATTCGACAACCAGGGAACACCGGGGAGCTGTTTTTT
TRBJ2-7	.	TRBD1	TRBV18	CASSPLNTGAYEQYF	TGTGCCAGCTCACCTTTAAACACAGGGGCCTACGAGCAGTACTTC
TRBJ2-7	.	TRBD1	TRBV19	CASQPGGIISYEQYF	TGTGCCAGTCAGCCAGGGGGAATAATTTCGTACGAGCAGTACTTC
TRBJ2-2	.	TRBD1	TRBV5-1	CASSPRTGKGTGELFF	TGCGCCAGCAGCCCGAGGACAGGGAAGGGCACCGGGGAGCTGTTTTTT
TRBJ1-1	.	TRBD1	TRBV5-5	CASTRQGITEAFF	TGTGCCAGCACCAGACAGGGTATCACTGAAGCTTTCTTT
TRBJ2-7	.	TRBD1	TRBV7-9	CASSLTGGSYEQYF	TGTGCCAGCAGCCTGACAGGGGGGAGCTACGAGCAGTACTTC
TRBJ1-6	.	.	TRBV12-3/TRBV12-4	CASSLQNSPLHF	TGTGCCAGCAGTTTACAGAATTCACCCCTCCACTTT
TRBJ1-2	medium-sized	TRBD1	TRBV9	CASSDAGTGRRGAYGYTF	TGTGCCAGCAGCGATGCCGGGACAGGGAGGAGAGGGGCCTATGGCTACACCTTC
TRBJ1-1	.	TRBD1	TRBV30	CASQGALNTEAFF	TGTGCCTCCCAGGGGGCTTTGAACACTGAAGCTTTCTTT
TRBJ1-2	.	.	TRBV28	CASSLAGNGYTF	TGTGCCAGCTCACTGGCGGGCAATGGCTACACCTTC
TRBJ2-7	few	.	TRBV28	CASSYSGEQYF	TGTGCCAGCAGTTACAGCGGCGAGCAGTACTTC
TRBJ2-3	.	.	TRBV6-4	CASSPRTASTDTQYF	TGTGCCAGCAGTCCCCGGACAGCCAGCACAGATACGCAGTATTTT
TRBJ2-5	.	TRBD2	TRBV20-1	CSASRAGGNSQETQYF	TGCAGTGCTAGTCGTGCGGGGGGGAACTCCCAAGAGACCCAGTACTTC
TRBJ1-5	.	.	TRBV7-6	CASSLGQGRVREQPQHF	TGTGCCAGCAGCTTAGGGCAGGGGAGGGTTAGAGAACAGCCCCAGCATTTT
TRBJ2-4	.	TRBD2	TRBV6-1	CASSEATSGIEAKNIQYF	TGTGCCAGCAGTGAAGCGACTAGCGGGATTGAGGCCAAAAACATTCAGTACTTC
TRBJ1-6	.	.	TRBV28	CASIRDINSPLHF	TGTGCCAGTATCCGGGACATTAATTCACCCCTCCACTTT
TRBJ1-3	.	TRBD1	TRBV9	CASSVALPDPGTGANTIYF	TGTGCCAGCAGCGTAGCTTTACCAGATCCCGGGACAGGGGCAAACACCATATATTTT